This T cell receptor beta chain was retrieved from a study of vaccination and CD4 T cells after COVID-19. Across the study: Culture controls were given either a CEFX pool, an HIV-1 Nef pool, or no peptide.

From germline, CDR1 is DFQATT and CDR2 SNEGSKA (reference sequence). The CDR3 loop spans 14 amino acids. V was clipped by 3 bases and J by 2 bases, with 14 bases between them. A note on this clonotype: Its target is not known.

Noted treatment: approximately nine-day PBMC culture with coronavirus spike peptide pools or control peptides (ViraFEST assay). T cells were expanded with peptide pools, and expanded clonotypes were identified by TCR sequencing. Sequencing of cultured CD4+ T cell DNA used the Oncomine TCR Beta short-read assay. MiXCR, applied by TCRdb to the PCR reads, yields one record per CDR3 protein. In the table there are some 13,000 distinct CDR3 sequences, approximately 71% of which are singletons. The sequence was obtained from a human donor who had recovered from COVID-19. The rearrangement uses TRBV20-1 and TRBJ2-7; D is perhaps TRBD1 or TRBD2 (6 bases each). Sample: CD4+ T cells from blood, cultured in vitro. The CDR3 nucleotides read TGCAGTGCTAGCTCCCCTAGGGGGGCCTACGAGCAGTACTTC. Translating gives CSASSPRGAYEQYF.